Listed below are T cell receptor beta chains from one sample, sequenced in a study of metastatic and nonmetastatic thyroid tumors. TCRdb re-called clones from the PCR reads using MiXCR. The sample has about 21,000 clones; around 13% are singletons. Sequenced sample: blood. These receptors all come from a female donor with papillary thyroid cancer or a benign thyroid nodule (not recorded which). Some clones in this sample may be carry-over from other donors' samples. CDR3s include the opening cysteine and the closing phenylalanine or tryptophan. A D gene is named only where the DNA matches it firmly. Expanded clones are given a class, and other clones once, few, many or no size at all.

V gene	clone size	D gene	J gene	CDR3 DNA	CDR3 protein
TRBV7-9	many	TRBD1	TRBJ2-7	TGTGCCAGCAGCCCGGACAGGGGCCGGAACGAGCAGTACTTC	CASSPDRGRNEQYF
TRBV7-9	-	-	TRBJ2-5	TGTGCCAGCAGCTTACTATCGGGAAGGGTAGAAGAGACCCATTACTTC	CASSLLSGRVEETHYF
TRBV29-1	many	TRBD2	TRBJ2-5	TGCAGCGTTGAAGGGGTAGCGGGGTTGGGGGAGACCCAGTACTTC	CSVEGVAGLGETQYF
TRBV5-6	many	-	TRBJ1-5	TGTGCCAGCAGCTTGAACGATGATAGCAATCAGCCCCAGCATTTT	CASSLNDDSNQPQHF
TRBV6-1	many	-	TRBJ1-1	TGTGCCAGCAGTGTCGGGGTGGATAACACTGAAGCTTTCTTT	CASSVGVDNTEAFF
TRBV20-1	many	-	TRBJ1-2	TGCAGTGCTATTGAGGGCTTCTTTTCCTACACCTTC	CSAIEGFFSYTF
TRBV5-5	many	TRBD2	TRBJ2-7	TGTGCCAGCAGCTTGTATCCTAGCGGGGGCGAGCAGTACTTC	CASSLYPSGGEQYF
TRBV11-2	many	-	TRBJ2-3	TGTGCCAGCAGCTTAGACGGGTTTTCCACAGATACGCAGTATTTT	CASSLDGFSTDTQYF
TRBV7-3	many	-	TRBJ1-1	TGTGCCAGCAGCCCGGGGGGGAGGGGCACTGAAGCTTTCTTT	CASSPGGRGTEAFF
TRBV9	many	TRBD1	TRBJ1-1	TGTGCCAGCAGCCTGAGTTACAGGGGGGTAGCTTTCTTT	CASSLSYRGVAFF
TRBV20-1	-	-	TRBJ2-2	TGCAGTGCTAGAGCGGCCGCGGAGGGGGCGACCTTCGGGGAGCTGTTTTTT	CSARAAAEGATFGELFF
TRBV6-2/TRBV6-3	few	-	TRBJ1-2	TGTGCCAGCAGAGGAGAGGGCCCCGCTAACTATGGCTACACCTTC	CASRGEGPANYGYTF
TRBV10-2	many	-	TRBJ2-5	TGCGCCAGTGGGCAACAGGGGGCGGGAGGAGAGACCCAGTACTTC	CASGQQGAGGETQYF
TRBV3-1	many	TRBD1	TRBJ1-3	TGTGCCAGCAGCCCTCCTCAGGGGGCGGGTGGAAACACCATATATTTT	CASSPPQGAGGNTIYF
TRBV27	medium-sized	-	TRBJ1-6	TGTGCCAGCAGTTTTTATAATTCACCCCTCCACTTT	CASSFYNSPLHF
TRBV7-9	many	-	TRBJ1-2	TGTGCCAGCAGCTTAGTAAGGAGTTTTAGCTATGGCTACACCTTC	CASSLVRSFSYGYTF
TRBV24-1	many	TRBD1	TRBJ2-1	TGTGCCACCAGTGATCCGGGACAGGTGATCAATGAGCAGTTCTTC	CATSDPGQVINEQFF
TRBV6-1	-	-	TRBJ2-7	TGTGCCAGCAGTGGGAGACACGACGAGCAGTACTTC	CASSGRHDEQYF
TRBV5-1	many	-	TRBJ2-1	TGCGCCAGCAGCTTACAGGGTTCCGACAATGAGCAGTTCTTC	CASSLQGSDNEQFF
TRBV4-3	-	-	TRBJ2-3	TGCGCCAGCAGCCAAGCAGGCGCGGGGACAGATACGCAGTATTTT	CASSQAGAGTDTQYF
TRBV10-3	many	TRBD1	TRBJ1-1	TGTGCCATCAGGGGACAGGGGAACACTGAAGCTTTCTTT	CAIRGQGNTEAFF